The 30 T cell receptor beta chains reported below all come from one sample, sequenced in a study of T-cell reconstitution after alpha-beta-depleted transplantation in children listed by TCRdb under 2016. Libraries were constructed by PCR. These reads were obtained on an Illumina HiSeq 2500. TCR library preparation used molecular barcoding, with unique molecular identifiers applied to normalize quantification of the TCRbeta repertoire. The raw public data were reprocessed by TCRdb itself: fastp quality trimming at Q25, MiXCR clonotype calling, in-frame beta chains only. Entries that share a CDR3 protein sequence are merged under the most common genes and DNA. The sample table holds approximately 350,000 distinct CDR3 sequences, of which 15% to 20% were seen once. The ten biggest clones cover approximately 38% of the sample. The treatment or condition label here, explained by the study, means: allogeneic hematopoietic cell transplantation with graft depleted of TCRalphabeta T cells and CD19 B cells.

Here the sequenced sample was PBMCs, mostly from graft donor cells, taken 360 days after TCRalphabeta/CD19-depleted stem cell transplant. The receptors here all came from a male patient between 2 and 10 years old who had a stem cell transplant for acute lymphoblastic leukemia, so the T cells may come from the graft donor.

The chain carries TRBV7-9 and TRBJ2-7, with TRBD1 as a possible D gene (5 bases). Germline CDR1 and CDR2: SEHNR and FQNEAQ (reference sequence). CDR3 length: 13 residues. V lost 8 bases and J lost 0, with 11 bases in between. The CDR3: CASVLTDSYEQYF. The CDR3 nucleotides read TGTGCCAGCGTCCTGACAGACTCCTACGAGCAGTACTTC.

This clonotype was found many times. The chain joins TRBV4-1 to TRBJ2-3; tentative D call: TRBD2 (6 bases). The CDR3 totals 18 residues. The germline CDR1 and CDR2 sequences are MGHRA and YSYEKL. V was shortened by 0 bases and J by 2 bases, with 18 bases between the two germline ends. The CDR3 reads CASSQDQTSAPPTDTQYF. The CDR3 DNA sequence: TGCGCCAGCAGCCAAGACCAGACTAGTGCCCCCCCCACAGATACGCAGTATTTT.

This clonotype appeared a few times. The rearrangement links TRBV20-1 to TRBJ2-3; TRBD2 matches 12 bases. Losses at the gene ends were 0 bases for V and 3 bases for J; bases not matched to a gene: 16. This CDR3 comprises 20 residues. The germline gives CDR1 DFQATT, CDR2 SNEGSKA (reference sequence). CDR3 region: CSARDWRDGLAGGRTDTQYF. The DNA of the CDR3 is TGCAGTGCTAGAGATTGGCGTGATGGGCTAGCGGGAGGGCGAACAGATACGCAGTATTTT.

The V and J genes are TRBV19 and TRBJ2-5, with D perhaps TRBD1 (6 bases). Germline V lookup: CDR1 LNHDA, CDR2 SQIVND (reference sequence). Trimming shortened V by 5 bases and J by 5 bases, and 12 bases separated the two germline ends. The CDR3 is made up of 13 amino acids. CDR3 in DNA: TGTGCCAGTAGTCGGGCCCAGGGGGAGACCCAGTACTTC. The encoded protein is CASSRAQGETQYF.

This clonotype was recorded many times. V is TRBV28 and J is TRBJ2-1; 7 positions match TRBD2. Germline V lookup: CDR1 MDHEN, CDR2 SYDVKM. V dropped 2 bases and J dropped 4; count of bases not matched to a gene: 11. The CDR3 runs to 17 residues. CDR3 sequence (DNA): TGTGCCAGCAGTTTAGGCCTAGCGGAGACCCCTTACAATGAGCAGTTCTTC. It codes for CASSLGLAETPYNEQFF. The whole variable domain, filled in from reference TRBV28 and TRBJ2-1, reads DVKVTQSSRYLVKRTGEKVFLECVQDMDHENMFWYRQDPGLGLRLIYFSYDVKMKEKGDIPEGYSVSREKKERFSLILESASTNQTSMYLCASSLGLAETPYNEQFFGPGTRLTVL.

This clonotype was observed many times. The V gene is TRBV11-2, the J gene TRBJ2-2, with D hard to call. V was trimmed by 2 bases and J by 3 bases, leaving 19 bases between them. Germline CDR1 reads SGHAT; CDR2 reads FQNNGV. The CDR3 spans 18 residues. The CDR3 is CASSLIVLGYMDTGELFF. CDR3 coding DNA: TGTGCCAGCAGCTTAATCGTTCTTGGGTATATGGACACCGGGGAGCTGTTTTTT.

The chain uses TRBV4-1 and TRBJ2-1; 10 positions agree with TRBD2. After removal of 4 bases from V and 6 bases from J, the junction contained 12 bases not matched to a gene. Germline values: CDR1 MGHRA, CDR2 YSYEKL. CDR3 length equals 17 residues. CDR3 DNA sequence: TGCGCCAGCAGCCTCCCGACGCTAGCGGGAGCCGGCAATGAGCAGTTCTTC. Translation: CASSLPTLAGAGNEQFF.

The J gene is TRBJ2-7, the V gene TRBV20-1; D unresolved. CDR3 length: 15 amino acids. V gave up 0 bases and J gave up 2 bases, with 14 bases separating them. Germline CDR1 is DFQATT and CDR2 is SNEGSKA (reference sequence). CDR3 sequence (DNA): TGCAGTGCTAGAGAACTACTCATATACCCCTACGAGCAGTACTTC. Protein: CSARELLIYPYEQYF.

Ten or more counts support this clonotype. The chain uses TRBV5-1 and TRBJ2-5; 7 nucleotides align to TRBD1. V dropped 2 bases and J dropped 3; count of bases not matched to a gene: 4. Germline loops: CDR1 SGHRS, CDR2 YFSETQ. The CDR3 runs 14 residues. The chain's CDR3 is CASSFGTGEETQYF. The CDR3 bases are TGCGCCAGCAGCTTCGGTACAGGGGAAGAGACCCAGTACTTC.

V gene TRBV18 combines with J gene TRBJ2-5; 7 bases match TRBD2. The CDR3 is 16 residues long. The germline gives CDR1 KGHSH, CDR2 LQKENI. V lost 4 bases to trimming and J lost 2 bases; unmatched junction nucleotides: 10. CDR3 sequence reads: CASSLPGSSGQETQYF. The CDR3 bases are TGTGCCAGCTCACTACCGGGCTCTAGCGGACAAGAGACCCAGTACTTC. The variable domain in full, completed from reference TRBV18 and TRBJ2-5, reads NAGVMQNPRHLVRRRGQEARLRCSPMKGHSHVYWYRQLPEEGLKFMVYLQKENIIDESGMPKERFSAEFPKEGPSILRIQQVVRGDSAAYFCASSLPGSSGQETQYFGPGTRLLVL.

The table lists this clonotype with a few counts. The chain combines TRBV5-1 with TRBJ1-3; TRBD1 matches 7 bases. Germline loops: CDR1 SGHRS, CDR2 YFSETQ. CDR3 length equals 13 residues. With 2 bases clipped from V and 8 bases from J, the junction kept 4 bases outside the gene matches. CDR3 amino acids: CASSFGQGDTIYF. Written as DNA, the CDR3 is TGCGCCAGCAGCTTCGGCCAGGGGGACACCATATATTTT.

The CDR3 spells CASSHTTSGIYNEQFF. CDR3 nucleotide sequence: TGCGCCAGCAGCCATACTACTAGCGGGATCTACAATGAGCAGTTCTTC. The rearrangement uses TRBV4-3 and TRBJ2-1; TRBD2 matches at 10 bases. The trim removed 3 bases at V and 3 bases at J, leaving 5 bases unmatched. The CDR3 is 16 residues long. Looked up from germline, CDR1 is LGHNA and CDR2 is YSLEER.

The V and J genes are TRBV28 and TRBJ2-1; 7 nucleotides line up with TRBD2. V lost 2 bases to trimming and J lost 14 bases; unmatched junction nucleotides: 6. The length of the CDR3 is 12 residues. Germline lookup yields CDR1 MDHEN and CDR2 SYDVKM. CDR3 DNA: TGTGCCAGCAGTTTACGGCGGGAGAGTGAGTTCTTC. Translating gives CASSLRRESEFF.

In DNA form, the CDR3 reads TGCGCCAGCAGCCAAGTGGTTAGCGAGGCCTACGAGCAGTACTTC. Translation gives CASSQVVSEAYEQYF. The chain recombines TRBV4-1 with TRBJ2-7; D perhaps matches TRBD2 (5 bases). The CDR3 is 15 amino acids. V lost 1 base to trimming and J lost 2 bases, with 12 bases between them. The germline V gene has CDR1 MGHRA and CDR2 YSYEKL.

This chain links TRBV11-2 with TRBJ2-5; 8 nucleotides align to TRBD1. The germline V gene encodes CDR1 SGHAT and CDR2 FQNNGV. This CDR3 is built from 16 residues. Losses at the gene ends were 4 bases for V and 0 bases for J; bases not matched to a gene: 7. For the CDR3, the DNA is TGTGCCAGCAGCTCGACAGGGGAGGTGGACCAAGAGACCCAGTACTTC. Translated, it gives CASSSTGEVDQETQYF.

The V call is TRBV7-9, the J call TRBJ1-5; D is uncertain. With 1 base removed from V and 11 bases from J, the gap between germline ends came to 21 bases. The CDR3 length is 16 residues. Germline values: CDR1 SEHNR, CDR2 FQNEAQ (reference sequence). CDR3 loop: CASSLDGHSGRGTQHF. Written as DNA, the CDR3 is TGTGCCAGCAGCTTAGATGGGCACAGTGGCCGGGGAACCCAGCATTTT. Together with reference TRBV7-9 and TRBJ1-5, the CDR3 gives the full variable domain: DTGVSQNPRHKITKRGQNVTFRCDPISEHNRLYWYRQTLGQGPEFLTYFQNEAQLEKSRLLSDRFSAERPKGSFSTLEIQRTEQGDSAMYLCASSLDGHSGRGTQHFGDGTRLSIL.

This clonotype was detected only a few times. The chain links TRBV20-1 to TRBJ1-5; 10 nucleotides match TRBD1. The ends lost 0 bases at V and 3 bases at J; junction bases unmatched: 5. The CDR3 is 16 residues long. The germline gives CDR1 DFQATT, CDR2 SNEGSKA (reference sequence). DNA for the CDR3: TGCAGTGCTAGAGACTGGGACAGGGGTTACAATCAGCCCCAGCATTTT. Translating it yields CSARDWDRGYNQPQHF.

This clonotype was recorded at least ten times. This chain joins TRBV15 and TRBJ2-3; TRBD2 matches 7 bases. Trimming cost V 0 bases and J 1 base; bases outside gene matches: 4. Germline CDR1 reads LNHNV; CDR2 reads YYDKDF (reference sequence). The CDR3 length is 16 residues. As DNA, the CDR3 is TGTGCCACCAGCAGAGATATCCGGGGGGGCACAGATACGCAGTATTTT. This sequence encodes CATSRDIRGGTDTQYF. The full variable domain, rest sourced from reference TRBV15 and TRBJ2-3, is DAMVIQNPRYQVTQFGKPVTLSCSQTLNHNVMYWYQQKSSQAPKLLFHYYDKDFNNEADTPDNFQSRRPNTSFCFLDIRSPGLGDTAMYLCATSRDIRGGTDTQYFGPGTRLTVL.

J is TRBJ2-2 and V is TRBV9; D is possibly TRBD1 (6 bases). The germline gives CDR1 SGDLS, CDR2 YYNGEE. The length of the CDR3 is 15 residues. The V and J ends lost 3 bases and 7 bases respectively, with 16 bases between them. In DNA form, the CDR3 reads TGTGCCAGCAGCGCCGGGACATCTACTCGCGGGGAGCTGTTTTTT. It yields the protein CASSAGTSTRGELFF.

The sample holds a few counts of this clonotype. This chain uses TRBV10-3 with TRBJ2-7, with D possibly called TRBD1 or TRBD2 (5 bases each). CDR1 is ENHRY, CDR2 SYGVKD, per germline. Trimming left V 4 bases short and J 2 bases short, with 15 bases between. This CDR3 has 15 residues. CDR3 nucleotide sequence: TGTGCCATCAGTGCCACACTGAGGGGTGCCTACGAGCAGTACTTC. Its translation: CAISATLRGAYEQYF.

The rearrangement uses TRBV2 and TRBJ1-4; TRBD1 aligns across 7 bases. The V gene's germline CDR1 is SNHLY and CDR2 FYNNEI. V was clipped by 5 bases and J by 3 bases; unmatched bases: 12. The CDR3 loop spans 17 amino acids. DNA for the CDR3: TGTGCCAGCAGTTGGCCCCTTAAGGGGGCGGCTAATGAAAAACTGTTTTTT. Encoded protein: CASSWPLKGAANEKLFF. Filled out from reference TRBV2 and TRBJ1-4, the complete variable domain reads EPEVTQTPSHQVTQMGQEVILRCVPISNHLYFYWYRQILGQKVEFLVSFYNNEISEKSEIFDDQFSVERPDGSNFTLKIRSTKLEDSAMYFCASSWPLKGAANEKLFFGSGTQLSVL.

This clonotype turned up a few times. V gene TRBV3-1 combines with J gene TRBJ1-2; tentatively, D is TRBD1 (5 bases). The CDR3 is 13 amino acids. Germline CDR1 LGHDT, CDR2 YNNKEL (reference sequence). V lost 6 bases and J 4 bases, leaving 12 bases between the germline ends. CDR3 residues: CASRDGGGYGYTF. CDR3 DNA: TGTGCCAGCAGGGACGGGGGGGGCTATGGCTACACCTTC.

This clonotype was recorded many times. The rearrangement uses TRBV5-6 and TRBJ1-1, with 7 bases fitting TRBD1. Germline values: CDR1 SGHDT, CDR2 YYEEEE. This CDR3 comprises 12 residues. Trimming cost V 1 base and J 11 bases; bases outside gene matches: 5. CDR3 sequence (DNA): TGTGCCAGCAGCTTGCCCGACAGGGACGCTTTCTTT. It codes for CASSLPDRDAFF. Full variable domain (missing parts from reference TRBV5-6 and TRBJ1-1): DAGVTQSPTHLIKTRGQQVTLRCSPKSGHDTVSWYQQALGQGPQFIFQYYEEEERQRGNFPDRFSGHQFPNYSSELNVNALLLGDSALYLCASSLPDRDAFFGQGTRLTVV.

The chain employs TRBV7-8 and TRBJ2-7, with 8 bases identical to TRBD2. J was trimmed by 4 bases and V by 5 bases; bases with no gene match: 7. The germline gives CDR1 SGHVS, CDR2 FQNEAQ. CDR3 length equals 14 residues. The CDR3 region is CASSIRPSGYEQYF. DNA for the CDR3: TGTGCCAGCAGCATTAGGCCTAGCGGGTACGAGCAGTACTTC.

CDR3 in amino acids: CASSHGFEKLFF. CDR3 DNA: TGTGCCAGCAGCCATGGTTTTGAAAAACTGTTTTTT. This rearrangement joins TRBV3-1 to TRBJ1-4; no clear D gene. CDR3 length: 12 amino acids. Trimming shortened V by 3 bases and J by 7 bases, and 6 bases separated the two germline ends. Per germline, CDR1 LGHDT and CDR2 YNNKEL (reference sequence).

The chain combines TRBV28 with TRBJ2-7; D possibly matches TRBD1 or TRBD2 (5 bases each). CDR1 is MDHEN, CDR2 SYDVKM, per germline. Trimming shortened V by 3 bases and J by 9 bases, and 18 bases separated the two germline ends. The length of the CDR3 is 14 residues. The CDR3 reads CASSFLSGATRQYF. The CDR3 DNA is TGTGCCAGCAGTTTTCTATCCGGGGCCACGAGGCAGTACTTC.

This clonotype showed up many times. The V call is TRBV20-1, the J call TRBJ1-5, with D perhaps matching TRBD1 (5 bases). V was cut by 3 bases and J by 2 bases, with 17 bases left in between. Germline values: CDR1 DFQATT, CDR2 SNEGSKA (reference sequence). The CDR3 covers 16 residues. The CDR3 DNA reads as TGCAGTGCTAGTCCCAATAGGGGTTGGGGCAATCAGCCCCAGCATTTT. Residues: CSASPNRGWGNQPQHF.

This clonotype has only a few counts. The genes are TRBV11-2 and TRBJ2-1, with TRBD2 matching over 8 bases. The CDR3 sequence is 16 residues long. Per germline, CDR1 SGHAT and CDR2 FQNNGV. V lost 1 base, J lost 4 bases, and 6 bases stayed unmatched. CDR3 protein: CASSLVEGGRYNEQFF. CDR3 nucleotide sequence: TGTGCCAGCAGCTTAGTCGAGGGCGGGAGGTACAATGAGCAGTTCTTC.

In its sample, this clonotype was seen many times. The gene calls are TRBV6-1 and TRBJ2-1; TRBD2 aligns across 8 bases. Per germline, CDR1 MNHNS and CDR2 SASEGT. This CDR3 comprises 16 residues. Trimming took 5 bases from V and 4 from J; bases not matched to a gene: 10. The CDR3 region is CASSRFPSGPYNEQFF. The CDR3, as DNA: TGTGCCAGCAGTCGATTCCCTAGCGGGCCGTACAATGAGCAGTTCTTC.

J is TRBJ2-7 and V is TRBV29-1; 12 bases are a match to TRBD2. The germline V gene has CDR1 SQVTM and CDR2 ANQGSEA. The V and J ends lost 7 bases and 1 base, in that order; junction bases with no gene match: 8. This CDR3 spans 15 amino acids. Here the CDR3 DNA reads TGCAGCGCCTTAGGAACTAGCGGGAGGTCCTACGAGCAGTACTTC. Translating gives CSALGTSGRSYEQYF.